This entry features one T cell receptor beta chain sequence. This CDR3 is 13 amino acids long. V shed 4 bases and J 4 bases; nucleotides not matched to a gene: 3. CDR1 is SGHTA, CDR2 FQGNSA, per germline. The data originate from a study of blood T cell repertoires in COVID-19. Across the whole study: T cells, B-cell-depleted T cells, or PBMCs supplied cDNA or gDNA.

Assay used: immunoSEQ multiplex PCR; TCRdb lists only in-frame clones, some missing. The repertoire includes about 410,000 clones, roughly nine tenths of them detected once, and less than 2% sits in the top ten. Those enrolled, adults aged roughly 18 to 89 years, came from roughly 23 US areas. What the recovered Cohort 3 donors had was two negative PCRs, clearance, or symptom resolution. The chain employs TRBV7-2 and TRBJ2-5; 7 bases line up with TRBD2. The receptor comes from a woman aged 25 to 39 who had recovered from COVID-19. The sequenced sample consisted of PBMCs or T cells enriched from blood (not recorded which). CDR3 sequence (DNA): TGTGCCAGCAGCTCCCGGGGGGTAGAGACCCAGTACTTC. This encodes CASSSRGVETQYF.